The 27 T cell receptor beta chains listed next were all sequenced from one sample in a study of TIL therapy for anti-PD-1-resistant metastatic lung cancer. The time point: pre-treatment sample, taken before nivolumab and TIL therapy. Sequencing used immunoSEQ v3. The data were produced by immunoSEQ multiplex PCR, yet TCRdb's version contains in-frame clones alone and is incomplete. Among roughly 54,000 clones listed, about nine tenths were seen once. The specimen was blood, collected at baseline. Receptors originate from a person aged 25 to 85 with non-small cell lung cancer.

The chain recombines TRBV19 with TRBJ2-2; the D gene is possibly TRBD2 (5 bases). V dropped 4 bases and J dropped 4 bases, with 10 bases sitting between them. Per germline, CDR1 LNHDA and CDR2 SQIVND (reference sequence). The CDR3 has 14 residues. DNA for the CDR3: TGTGCCAGTAGTAGCGGGCCCTTCACCGGGGAGCTGTTTTTT. Amino acid sequence: CASSSGPFTGELFF.

This clone was counted a few times. The V call is TRBV24-1, the J call TRBJ2-7, with D unclear. This CDR3 contains 13 residues. Germline lookup yields CDR1 KGHDR and CDR2 SFDVKD. V was cut by 0 bases and J by 2 bases, with 4 bases left in between. The CDR3 spells CATSDLGAYEQYF. The CDR3 DNA reads as TGTGCCACCAGTGATTTGGGGGCCTACGAGCAGTACTTC.

The genes are TRBV3-1 (or the pseudogene TRBV3-2) and TRBJ2-3; D not certain. The CDR3 totals 14 residues. Germline CDR1 reads LGHDT; CDR2 reads YNNKEL (reference sequence). The germline V and J ends were trimmed by 4 bases and 6 bases, with 14 bases remaining between them. In DNA, the CDR3 is TGTGCCAGCAGCCGAGCACAGATGATGGATACGCAGTATTTT. This translates into CASSRAQMMDTQYF.

The V gene is TRBV4-2, the J gene TRBJ2-1, with D maybe TRBD2 (7 bases). This CDR3 spans 17 amino acids. The germline CDR1 and CDR2 sequences are LGHNA and YNFKEQ. V dropped 0 bases and J dropped 3 bases, with 15 bases sitting between them. In nucleotides, the CDR3 is TGTGCCAGCAGCCAAGAGGGGGGGCTAGCGTTCTACAATGAGCAGTTCTTC. Protein sequence: CASSQEGGLAFYNEQFF.

J is TRBJ2-7 and V is TRBV10-2, with D maybe TRBD1 (6 bases). The CDR3 is 13 residues long. Per germline, CDR1 WSHSY and CDR2 SAAADI. Trimming cost V 7 bases and J 1 base, with 11 bases left between them. As DNA, the CDR3 is TGCGCCAGCACCCCAGGGACATCCTACGAGCAGTACTTC. Amino acid sequence: CASTPGTSYEQYF.

The J gene is TRBJ2-5, the V gene TRBV19, with D maybe TRBD1 (6 bases). CDR1 and CDR2 from the germline V gene are LNHDA and SQIVND (reference sequence). Trimming left V 5 bases short and J 5 bases short, with 15 bases between. CDR3 length: 14 residues. The CDR3: CASSLGAGAETQYF. The CDR3 DNA is TGTGCCAGTAGTTTGGGAGCAGGGGCGGAGACCCAGTACTTC.

J is TRBJ2-7 and V is TRBV10-2; D ambiguous. The CDR3 sequence is 11 residues long. Germline V gene sequence: CDR1 WSHSY, CDR2 SAAADI. Trimming cost V 3 bases and J 5 bases, with 5 bases left between them. CDR3 region: CASSDSHEQYF. CDR3 sequence (DNA): TGCGCCAGCAGTGACAGCCACGAGCAGTACTTC.

The V gene is TRBV10-3, the J gene TRBJ1-3; D remains ambiguous. In germline, CDR1 is ENHRY, CDR2 SYGVKD. This CDR3 spans 12 amino acids. V was clipped by 8 bases and J by 1 base, with 6 bases between them. The DNA of the CDR3 is TGTGCCATCGAAGGGTCTGGAAACACCATATATTTT. Amino acids: CAIEGSGNTIYF.

The rearrangement joins TRBV19 to TRBJ1-1; 9 bases are shared with TRBD1. The CDR3 is 17 amino acids. Germline V gene sequence: CDR1 LNHDA, CDR2 SQIVND (reference sequence). The V and J ends lost 4 bases and 3 bases, in that order; junction bases with no gene match: 12. The CDR3 spells CASSTQTNRGRYTEAFF. The CDR3 region has the DNA TGTGCCAGTAGTACACAAACAAACAGGGGGCGATACACTGAAGCTTTCTTT.

V and J are TRBV18 and TRBJ2-1, with D perhaps TRBD2 (5 bases). This CDR3 is built from 13 residues. The V gene lost 5 bases and the J gene lost 4 bases, with 9 bases spanning the gap. Germline CDR1 is KGHSH and CDR2 is LQKENI. CDR3 in DNA: TGTGCCAGCTCATCGACGGGGTACAATGAGCAGTTCTTC. This gives the protein CASSSTGYNEQFF.

The chain links TRBV12-5 to TRBJ2-7, with unresolved D. This CDR3 is 13 amino acids long. CDR1 and CDR2 (germline): LGHNT, FRNRAP. V lost 7 bases and J lost 7, with 17 bases in between. The CDR3 DNA is TGTGCTAGTGTCCCGGGTCTTTCGAGGGAGCAGTACTTC. The encoded protein is CASVPGLSREQYF.

This clone has a handful of counts. The rearrangement uses TRBV3-1 (or the pseudogene TRBV3-2) and TRBJ2-1; no reliable D call. V was clipped by 2 bases and J by 13 bases, with 15 bases between them. The CDR3 is 13 amino acids. The germline gives CDR1 LGHDT, CDR2 YNNKEL (reference sequence). CDR3 region: CASSQFKVSTQFF. CDR3 bases: TGTGCCAGCAGCCAATTTAAGGTGTCTACTCAGTTCTTC.

The V gene is TRBV7-9, the J gene TRBJ2-5; D may correspond to TRBD1 or TRBD2 (6 bases each). V lost 0 bases, J lost 5 bases, and 19 bases lay in between. Per germline, CDR1 SEHNR and CDR2 FQNEAQ (reference sequence). The CDR3 contains 17 residues. CDR3: CASSLATAWKGGETQYF. The CDR3 DNA sequence: TGTGCCAGCAGCTTAGCCACAGCATGGAAGGGGGGTGAGACCCAGTACTTC.

The chain combines TRBV27 with TRBJ1-5; D uncertain. Looked up from germline, CDR1 is MNHEY and CDR2 is SMNVEV (reference sequence). Between the trimmed V and J ends, which lost 6 bases and 3 bases, there was a span of 12 bases. There are 14 residues in the CDR3. The CDR3 sequence is CASSRSTNNQPQHF. The CDR3 bases are TGTGCCAGCAGCAGGTCAACGAACAATCAGCCCCAGCATTTT.

This rearrangement joins TRBV30 to TRBJ1-4; the D gene is possibly TRBD1 (5 bases). The CDR3 totals 14 residues. Trimming took 3 bases from V and 8 from J, leaving 16 bases between them. CDR1 is GTSNPN and CDR2 is SVGIG in the germline V gene (reference sequence). CDR3 nucleotides: TGTGCCTGGAGCCCTATAGGGACTTGGGAAAAACTGTTTTTT. It codes for CAWSPIGTWEKLFF.

The chain couples TRBV7-7 to TRBJ2-2, with 10 bases fitting TRBD2. CDR1 SSHAT and CDR2 FNYEAQ come from the germline V gene (reference sequence). CDR3 size: 15 residues. V was clipped by 6 bases and J by 1 base; unmatched bases: 2. Here the CDR3 DNA reads TGTGCCAGCAGTTGGACTAGCGGGAACACCGGGGAGCTGTTTTTT. Residues: CASSWTSGNTGELFF.

The chain uses TRBV5-3 and TRBJ1-2, with D tentatively TRBD1 (6 bases). TRBV5-3 falls under the ORF class, with uncertain function. Trimming removed 1 base at V and 4 bases at J, with 32 bases between. The CDR3 totals 21 residues. CDR3 DNA: TGTGCCAGAAGCTTGTGTAGGCGTCGCTATCTGTGGGGGGCGTACCTCTATGGCTACACCTTC. It specifies CARSLCRRRYLWGAYLYGYTF.

The chain uses TRBV2 and TRBJ1-2; D possibly corresponds to TRBD1 (5 bases). The V end was cut by 1 base, the J end by 4 bases, with 16 bases between. This CDR3 comprises 16 residues. Germline assignment: CDR1 SNHLY and CDR2 FYNNEI. The DNA of the CDR3 is TGTGCCAGCAGTGAAGGGGGCAGCCGCTCTGCCTATGGCTACACCTTC. This sequence encodes CASSEGGSRSAYGYTF.

This chain links TRBV7-3 with TRBJ2-3, with D possibly being TRBD1 or TRBD2 (5 bases each). In germline, CDR1 is SGHTA, CDR2 FQGTGA. The CDR3 runs 14 residues. V dropped 1 base and J dropped 1 base, with 6 bases sitting between them. In DNA form, the CDR3 reads TGTGCCAGCAGCTTAATGGGGGGCACAGATACGCAGTATTTT. Translating gives CASSLMGGTDTQYF.

As for this clone: The junction departs from the called germline gene at one end, perhaps through a read error. This rearrangement joins TRBV5-1 to TRBJ2-1, with no clear D. Germline CDR1 is SGHRS and CDR2 is YFSETQ. The CDR3 covers 15 residues. CDR3 amino acids: CASTLALSSYNEQFF. The CDR3 DNA reads as TGCGCCAGCACCTTGGCGCTCAGCTCCTACAATGAGCAGTTCTTC.

The J gene is TRBJ1-4, the V gene TRBV30; D is ambiguous. This CDR3 comprises 13 residues. The germline V gene encodes CDR1 GTSNPN and CDR2 SVGIG (reference sequence). CDR3 amino acids: CGLERSTNEKLFF. For the CDR3, the DNA is TGTGGGCTCGAAAGGTCAACTAATGAAAAACTGTTTTTT.

The chain recombines TRBV2 with TRBJ2-7; maybe TRBD2 (6 bases). The length of the CDR3 is 14 residues. Germline V lookup: CDR1 SNHLY, CDR2 FYNNEI. V lost 4 bases, J lost 7 bases, and 17 bases lay in between. The CDR3 nucleotides read TGTGCCAGCAGTGGGGACGGGGTCGGAGGGGAGCAGTACTTC. This translates into CASSGDGVGGEQYF.

The count of this clone is one. The chain links TRBV6-5 to TRBJ2-7; D is unclear. CDR3 length: 11 amino acids. CDR1 and CDR2 (germline): MNHEY, SVGAGI. Trimming took 6 bases from V and 3 from J, leaving 6 bases between them. As DNA, the CDR3 is TGTGCCAGCAGAAAAAACTACGAGCAGTACTTC. It encodes CASRKNYEQYF.

The rearrangement uses TRBV7-7 and TRBJ2-7; D unclear. Trimming left V 11 bases short and J 1 base short, with 21 bases between. Germline loops: CDR1 SSHAT, CDR2 FNYEAQ (reference sequence). CDR3 size: 15 residues. The CDR3, as DNA: TGTGCCGGGTCTCAGAGTGATAATAGATCCTACGAGCAGTACTTC. It yields the protein CAGSQSDNRSYEQYF.

This chain joins TRBV5-6 and TRBJ1-2; unclear D gene. The CDR3 covers 14 residues. The V gene lost 4 bases and the J gene lost 2 bases, with 12 bases spanning the gap. Germline-derived CDR1 and CDR2 are SGHDT and YYEEEE. The CDR3 loop is CASSPRTENYGYTF. CDR3 nucleotides: TGTGCCAGCAGCCCACGGACTGAGAACTATGGCTACACCTTC. The variable domain in full, with the rest retrieved from reference TRBV5-6 and TRBJ1-2, is DAGVTQSPTHLIKTRGQQVTLRCSPKSGHDTVSWYQQALGQGPQFIFQYYEEEERQRGNFPDRFSGHQFPNYSSELNVNALLLGDSALYLCASSPRTENYGYTFGSGTRLTVV.

The table lists this clone with a few counts. The chain recombines TRBV19 with TRBJ1-3; D is ambiguous. The CDR3 is 15 amino acids. The V gene's germline CDR1 is LNHDA and CDR2 SQIVND (reference sequence). With 2 bases removed from V and 1 base from J, the gap between germline ends came to 9 bases. The CDR3 DNA is TGTGCCAGTAGTATAAGTCGGGCGTCTGGAAACACCATATATTTT. Its translation: CASSISRASGNTIYF.

The genes are TRBV5-4 and TRBJ1-6, with a possible D match to TRBD1 (6 bases). The CDR3 sequence is 15 residues long. The germline CDR1 and CDR2 sequences are SGHNT and YYREEE (reference sequence). The V end was cut by 4 bases, the J end by 9 bases, with 17 bases between. CDR3 in amino acids: CASSGPLQGGSPLHF. The DNA for the CDR3 is TGTGCCAGCAGCGGCCCTCTACAGGGAGGTTCACCCCTCCACTTT. The whole variable domain, filled in from reference TRBV5-4 and TRBJ1-6, reads ETGVTQSPTHLIKTRGQQVTLRCSSQSGHNTVSWYQQALGQGPQFIFQYYREEENGRGNFPPRFSGLQFPNYSSELNVNALELDDSALYLCASSGPLQGGSPLHFGNGTRLTVT.